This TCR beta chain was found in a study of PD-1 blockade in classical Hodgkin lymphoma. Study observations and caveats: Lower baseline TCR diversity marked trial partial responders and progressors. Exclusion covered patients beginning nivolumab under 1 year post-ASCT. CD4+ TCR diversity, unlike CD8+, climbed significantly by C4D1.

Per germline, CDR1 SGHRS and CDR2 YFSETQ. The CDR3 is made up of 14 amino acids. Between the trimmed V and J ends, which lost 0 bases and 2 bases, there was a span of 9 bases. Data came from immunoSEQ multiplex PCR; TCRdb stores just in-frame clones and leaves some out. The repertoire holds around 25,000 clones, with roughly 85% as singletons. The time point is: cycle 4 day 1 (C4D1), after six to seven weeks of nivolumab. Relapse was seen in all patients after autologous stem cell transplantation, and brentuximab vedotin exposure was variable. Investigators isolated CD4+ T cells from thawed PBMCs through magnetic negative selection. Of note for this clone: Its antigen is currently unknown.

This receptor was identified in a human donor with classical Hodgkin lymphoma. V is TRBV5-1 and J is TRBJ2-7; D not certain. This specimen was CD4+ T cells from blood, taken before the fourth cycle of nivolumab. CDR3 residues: CASSLGGRTYEQYF. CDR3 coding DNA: TGCGCCAGCAGCTTGGGAGGCAGAACCTACGAGCAGTACTTC.